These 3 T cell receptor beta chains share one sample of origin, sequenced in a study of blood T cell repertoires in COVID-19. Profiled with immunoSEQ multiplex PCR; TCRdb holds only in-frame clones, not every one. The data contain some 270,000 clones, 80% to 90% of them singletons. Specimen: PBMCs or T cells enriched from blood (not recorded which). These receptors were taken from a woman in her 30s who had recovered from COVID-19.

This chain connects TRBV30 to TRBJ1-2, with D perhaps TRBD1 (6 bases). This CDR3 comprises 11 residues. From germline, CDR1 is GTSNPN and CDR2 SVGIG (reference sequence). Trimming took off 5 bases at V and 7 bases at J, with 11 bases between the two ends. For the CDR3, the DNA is TGTGCCTGGGAACAGGGATCTGGCTACACCTTC. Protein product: CAWEQGSGYTF.

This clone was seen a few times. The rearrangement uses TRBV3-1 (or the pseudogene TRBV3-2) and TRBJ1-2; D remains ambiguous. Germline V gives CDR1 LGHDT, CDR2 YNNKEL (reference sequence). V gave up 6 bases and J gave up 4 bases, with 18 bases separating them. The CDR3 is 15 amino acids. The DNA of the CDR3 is TGTGCCAGCAGGCACACGTCGAGGGAACTCTATGGCTACACCTTC. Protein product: CASRHTSRELYGYTF.

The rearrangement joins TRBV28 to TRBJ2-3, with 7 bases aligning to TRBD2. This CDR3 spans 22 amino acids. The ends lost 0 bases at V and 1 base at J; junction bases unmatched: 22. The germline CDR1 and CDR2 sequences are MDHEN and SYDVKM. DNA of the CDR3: TGTGCCAGCAGTTTATGGCGCGCAGGTTCTCTAGCGGTCCATGGGGGCACAGATACGCAGTATTTT. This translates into CASSLWRAGSLAVHGGTDTQYF.